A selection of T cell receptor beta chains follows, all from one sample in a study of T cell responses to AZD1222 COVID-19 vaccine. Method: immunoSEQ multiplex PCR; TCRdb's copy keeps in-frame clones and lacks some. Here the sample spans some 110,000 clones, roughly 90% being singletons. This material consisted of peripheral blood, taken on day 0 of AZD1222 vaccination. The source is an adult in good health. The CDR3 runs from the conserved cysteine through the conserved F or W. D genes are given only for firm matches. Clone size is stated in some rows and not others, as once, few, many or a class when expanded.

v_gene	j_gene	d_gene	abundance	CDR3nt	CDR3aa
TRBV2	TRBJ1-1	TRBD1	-	TGTGCCAGCAGTCGGGACAGCATGAACACTGAAGCTTTCTTT	CASSRDSMNTEAFF
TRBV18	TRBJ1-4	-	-	TGTGCCAGCTCCCCGGGGCATAATGAAAAACTGTTTTTT	CASSPGHNEKLFF
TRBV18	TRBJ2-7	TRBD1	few	TGTGCCAGCTCACCCCCATCAGGGGGCTCCTCCTACGAGCAGTACTTC	CASSPPSGGSSYEQYF
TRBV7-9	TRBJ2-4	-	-	TGTGCCAGCAGCATAAGGTTGGGGGCTGGGGACAAAAACATTCAGTACTTC	CASSIRLGAGDKNIQYF
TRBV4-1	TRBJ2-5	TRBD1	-	TGCGCCAGCAGCCCAGTGGGGACAGGGGGTAAAAAGACCCAGTACTTC	CASSPVGTGGKKTQYF
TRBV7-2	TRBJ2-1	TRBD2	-	TGTGCCAGCAGCTTAGCGGCGGGAGGGCCCAGTGAGCAGTTCTTC	CASSLAAGGPSEQFF
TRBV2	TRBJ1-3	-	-	TGTGCCAGCAGTGCCCTTACAGGGTCCGGAAACACCATATATTTT	CASSALTGSGNTIYF
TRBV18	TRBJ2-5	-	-	TGTGCCAGCTCACCCGAAGGAGGGGGAGAGACCCAGTACTTC	CASSPEGGGETQYF
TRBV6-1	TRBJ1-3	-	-	TGTGCCAGCAGTGATTTTGGAAACACCATATATTTT	CASSDFGNTIYF
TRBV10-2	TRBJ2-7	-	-	TGCGCCAGCCACCTTGGACTTGACCCTTTCGAGCAGTACTTC	CASHLGLDPFEQYF
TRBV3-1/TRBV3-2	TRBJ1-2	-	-	TGTGCCAGCAGCCAAGACCCCGGGACCAACTATGGCTACACCTTC	CASSQDPGTNYGYTF
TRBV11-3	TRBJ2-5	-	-	TGTGCCAGCAGCTTAGATGCGGGCTTCCAAGAGACCCAGTACTTC	CASSLDAGFQETQYF
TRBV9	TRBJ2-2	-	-	TGTGCCAGCAGCGTAGACCAGAGGAGCGCCGGGGAGCTGTTTTTT	CASSVDQRSAGELFF
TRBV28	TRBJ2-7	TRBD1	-	TGTGCCAGCAGTCTCCTCCCTGGACAGGGGTCCCACGAGCAGTACTTC	CASSLLPGQGSHEQYF
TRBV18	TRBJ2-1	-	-	TGTGCCAGCTCACCGGCTAGCATGGGCGATGAGCAGTTCTTC	CASSPASMGDEQFF
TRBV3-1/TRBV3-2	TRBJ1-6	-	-	TGTGCCAGCAGCCAAGGGAGTGCGAATTCACCCCTCCACTTT	CASSQGSANSPLHF
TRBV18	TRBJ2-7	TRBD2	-	TGTGCCAGCTCCCCGGGACTAGCGGAGCTCTACGAGCAGTACTTC	CASSPGLAELYEQYF
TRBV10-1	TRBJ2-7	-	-	TGCGCCAGCAGTGATGGGTACGAGCAGTACTTC	CASSDGYEQYF
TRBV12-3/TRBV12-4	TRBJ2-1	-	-	TGTGCCAGCAGTTTTAGAGTGGCCAATGAGCAGTTCTTC	CASSFRVANEQFF
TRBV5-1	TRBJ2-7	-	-	TGCGCCAGCAGCTTGGAGGCGGGCACCTACGAGCAGTACTTC	CASSLEAGTYEQYF
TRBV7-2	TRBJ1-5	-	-	TGTGCCAGCAGCTTCGGGGTTAGCAATCAGCCCCAGCATTTT	CASSFGVSNQPQHF
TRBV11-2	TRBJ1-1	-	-	TGTGCCAGCAGCTTTGCAGCTTTTGCGGCCTCGAACACTGAAGCTTTCTTT	CASSFAAFAASNTEAFF
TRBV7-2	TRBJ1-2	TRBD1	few	TGTGCCAGCAGCTTGCCCGACAGGGGCAGGGGGGGCTACACCTTC	CASSLPDRGRGGYTF
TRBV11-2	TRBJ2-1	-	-	TGTGCCAGCAGCTTCTCCGGACTCGGGGCGTATGAGCAGTTCTTC	CASSFSGLGAYEQFF
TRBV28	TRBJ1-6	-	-	TGTGCCAGCAGAAGGGGTGGGTCACCCCTCCACTTT	CASRRGGSPLHF
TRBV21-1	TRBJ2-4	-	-	TGTGCCAGCAGCATCCGGGCCGCGCTAGCCAAAAACATTCAGTACTTC	CASSIRAALAKNIQYF
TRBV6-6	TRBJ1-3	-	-	TGTGCCAGCACCACGGGGCCGAACTCTGGAAACACCATATATTTT	CASTTGPNSGNTIYF
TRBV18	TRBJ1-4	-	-	TGTGCCAGCAAAGGCCCAGGACACGTATTTACTAATGAAAAACTGTTTTTT	CASKGPGHVFTNEKLFF
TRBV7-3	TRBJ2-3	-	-	TGTGCCAGCAGCTTAGTAGCGGTCAGCACAGATACGCAGTATTTT	CASSLVAVSTDTQYF
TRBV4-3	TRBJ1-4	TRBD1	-	TGCGCCAGCAGCCAAAGCACAGGGACAGGGCGTGAAAAACTGTTTTTT	CASSQSTGTGREKLFF
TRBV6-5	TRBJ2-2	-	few	TGTGCCAGCACCGTTCTAGCGCAAACCGGGGAGCTGTTTTTT	CASTVLAQTGELFF
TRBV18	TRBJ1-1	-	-	TGTGCCAGCTTACAGGGTAGGGACACTGAAGCTTTCTTT	CASLQGRDTEAFF
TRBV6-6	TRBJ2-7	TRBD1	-	TGTGCCAGCAGTCAAATCCGGGGGACAGGGGGCCTCTACGAGCAGTACTTC	CASSQIRGTGGLYEQYF
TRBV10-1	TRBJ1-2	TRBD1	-	TGCGCCAGCAGCGACGGGACAGCCTATGGCTACACCTTC	CASSDGTAYGYTF
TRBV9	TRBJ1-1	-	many	TGTGCCAGCAGCGGTGGCTTCCAAACGAACACTGAAGCTTTCTTT	CASSGGFQTNTEAFF
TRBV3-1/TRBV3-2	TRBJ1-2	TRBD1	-	TGTGCCAGCAGCCCGTCGACAGGGGGCACATTCTATGGCTACACCTTC	CASSPSTGGTFYGYTF
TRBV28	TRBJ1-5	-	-	TGTGCCAGCAATCCAGGACAGCTTAATCAGCCCCAGCATTTT	CASNPGQLNQPQHF
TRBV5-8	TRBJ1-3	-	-	TGTGCCAGCAGCCGTAATATAGGGTCTGGAAACACCATATATTTT	CASSRNIGSGNTIYF
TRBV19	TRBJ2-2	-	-	TGTGCCAGTAGTTGGCGGGGCGGGGAGCTGTTTTTT	CASSWRGGELFF
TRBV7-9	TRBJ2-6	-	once	TGTGCCATCCGGAGAGGTCCCTCTGGGGCCAACGTCCTGACTTTC	CAIRRGPSGANVLTF
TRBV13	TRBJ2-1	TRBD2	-	TGTGCCAGCAGCTTAGGCACGGGACTAGCATCGTTCTTC	CASSLGTGLASFF
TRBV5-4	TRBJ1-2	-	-	TGTGCCAGCAGCTCCCCAGGGGCTGGCTACACCTTC	CASSSPGAGYTF
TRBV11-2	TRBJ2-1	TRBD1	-	TGTGCCAGCAGCTTAGGTCCCGACAGGGTAAGAGAGCAGTTCTTC	CASSLGPDRVREQFF
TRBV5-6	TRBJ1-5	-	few	TGTGCCAGCAGCTTCGGGGCTCCCTATAGCAATCAGCCCCAGCATTTT	CASSFGAPYSNQPQHF